This T cell receptor beta chain was sequenced for a study of T-cell memory formation after mild COVID-19. Study information: For the most part, TCR clusters were specific to one donor.

Germline-derived CDR1 and CDR2 are SGHNT and YYREEE (reference sequence). With 0 bases clipped from V and 5 bases from J, the junction kept 7 bases outside the gene matches. This CDR3 is built from 16 residues. In the case of this clonotype: Its specificity is not known.

Broader study findings: Among clones peaking at day 37 in the second wave, SARS-CoV-2 specificity remained unconfirmed. Memory sampled before infection contained some responding clones, suggesting cross-reactive memory joined. Later expanders leaned toward CD4+, whereas clones contracting from day 15 to 85 were balanced CD4/CD8.

TCRdb called the 5' RACE reads again in MiXCR, with one record for every CDR3 protein. The repertoire holds more than 150,000 distinct CDR3 sequences, 20% to 25% seen once, with 23% in the top ten. The chain carries TRBV5-4 and TRBJ2-1; 8 bases are shared with TRBD2. This TCR derives from an adult woman who had mild COVID-19 (a few samples of this study predate the infection). Cell type and time point are not known. Sequenced: PBMCs or a T cell subset sorted from them (not recorded which). CDR3 loop: CASSLAGGPYHNEQFF. The CDR3 DNA reads as TGTGCCAGCAGCTTGGCGGGGGGGCCGTACCACAATGAGCAGTTCTTC.